This T cell receptor (beta chain) was recovered during a study of STAT5B mutations in CD4+ large granular lymphocyte leukemia (dated by TCRdb to the early 2020s). Notes on the research overall: Among healthy controls, the CDR3 'QG' motif was associated with a particular HLA allele. The TCRbeta repertoires of CD4+ T-cell large granular lymphocyte leukemia patients were compared with the TCRbeta repertoires of healthy blood donors. Flow cytometry on FACSCanto II or FACSVerse showed that the purified fractions were more than 95% pure among lymphocytes. Paper-wide results and their limitations: Data were not HLA-matched; higher clonality in CD4+ versus CD8+ T-LGLL could reflect the relatively small sample size. Enrichment of TRBV06-family usage was observed among the top patient clones (8/27) relative to healthy controls (2/35). Greater clonality appeared to be present in CD4-sorted patient repertoires than in healthy CD4+ repertoires, and the difference was retained after the putative leukemic clones were removed. Each patient's main leukemic clonotypes were private, but roughly 25% of these clonotypes showed up at low frequency in the non-leukemic repertoires of other patients.

The CDR3, from cysteine to phenylalanine, totals 14 residues. Only CDR3 DNA is held: 42 bases, read in frame from base 1. Trimming takes 7 bases from V and 2 bases from J, and the germline ends sit 14 bases apart. The germline V gene supplies CDR1 MDHEN and CDR2 SYDVKM. Details on this clone: Its specific antigen is unknown. No clone much larger than this one lies a single base away; base qualities are absent.

The immunoSEQ assay at survey resolution was used to sequence TCRbeta rearrangements from genomic DNA. As for the authors' bioinformatics: In the TCR sequencing data, the lowest productive clonotype frequency that could be detected was 2.59 x 10-5. Only productive TCRbeta rearrangements, meaning sequences that were complete and in-frame, were kept for the analyses. The clonality of each sample was calculated as Simpson clonality in the immunoSEQ Analyzer version 3.0. Clones were binned by frequency as very rare, small, medium, large (1-20%) or hyperexpanded (>20%). OLGA 1.2.3 estimated generation probabilities, VDJtools produced V-gene circos plots, VDJdb was queried for specificities, and GLIPH identified CDR3 motifs. TCRdb re-hosts the immuneACCESS table, in-frame sequences only. Its copies lack some clones; in the studies checked, an unresolved V gene accounts for under half of them, and the cause for the rest is not known. That table gives V, J and clone size, and the DNA gave D and trimming. This sample holds 25,000 to 40,000 clones; roughly 80% were observed only once. The ten largest clonotypes hold approximately 0.29% of the sample.

Buffy coats from some 35 blood donors, supplied by the Finnish Red Cross blood service, were used as healthy controls. All TCR-sequenced material derived from peripheral blood: patient blood samples and healthy donor buffy coats. Ficoll-Hypaque gradient centrifugation was used to isolate peripheral blood mononuclear cells. CD4+ cells were purified magnetically from the buffy coats of healthy controls. Genomic DNA was extracted using the Gentra Puregene Cell and Tissue kit, and a Qubit 2.0 fluorometer was used to quantify it. Sequencing was done on a sample of CD4+ T cells from blood buffy coats. This clonotype was obtained from a human donor in good health. The rearrangement combines TRBV28 with TRBJ2-5; tentative D gene TRBD2, with 5 bases matching. CDR3 sequence: CASTPWEKQETQYF. The DNA reads TGTGCCAGCACCCCTTGGGAGAAACAAGAGACCCAGTACTTC.